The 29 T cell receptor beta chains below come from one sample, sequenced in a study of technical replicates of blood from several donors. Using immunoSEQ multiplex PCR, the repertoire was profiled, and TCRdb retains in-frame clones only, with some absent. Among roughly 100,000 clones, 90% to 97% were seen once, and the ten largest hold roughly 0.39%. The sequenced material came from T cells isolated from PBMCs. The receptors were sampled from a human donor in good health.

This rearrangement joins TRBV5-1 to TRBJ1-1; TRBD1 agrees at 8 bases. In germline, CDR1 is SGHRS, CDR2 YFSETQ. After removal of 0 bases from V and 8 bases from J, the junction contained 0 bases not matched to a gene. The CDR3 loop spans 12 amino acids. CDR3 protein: CASSLAGGEAFF. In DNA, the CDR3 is TGCGCCAGCAGCTTGGCAGGGGGCGAAGCTTTCTTT.

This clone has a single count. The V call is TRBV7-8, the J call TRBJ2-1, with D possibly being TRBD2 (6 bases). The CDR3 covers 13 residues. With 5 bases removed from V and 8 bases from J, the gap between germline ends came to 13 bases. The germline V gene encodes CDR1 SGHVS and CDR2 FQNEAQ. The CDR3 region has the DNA TGTGCCAGCAGCGGCTATGGGGAGGATGAGCAGTTCTTC. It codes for CASSGYGEDEQFF.

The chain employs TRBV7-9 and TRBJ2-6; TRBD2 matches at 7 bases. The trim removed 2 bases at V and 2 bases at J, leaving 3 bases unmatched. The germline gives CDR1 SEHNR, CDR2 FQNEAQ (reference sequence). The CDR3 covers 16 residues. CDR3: CASSLYGGAGANVLTF. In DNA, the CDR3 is TGTGCCAGCAGCTTATATGGGGGGGCTGGGGCCAACGTCCTGACTTTC.

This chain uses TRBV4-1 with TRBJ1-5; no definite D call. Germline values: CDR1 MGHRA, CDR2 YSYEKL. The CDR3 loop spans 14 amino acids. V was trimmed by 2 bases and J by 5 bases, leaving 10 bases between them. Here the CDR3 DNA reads TGCGCCAGCAGCCAAACAGAGGGAGATCAGCCCCAGCATTTT. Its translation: CASSQTEGDQPQHF.

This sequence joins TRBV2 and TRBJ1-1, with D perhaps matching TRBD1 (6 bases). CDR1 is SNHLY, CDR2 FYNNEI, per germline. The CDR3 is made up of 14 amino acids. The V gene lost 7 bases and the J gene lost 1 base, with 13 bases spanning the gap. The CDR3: CASILGTSNTEAFF. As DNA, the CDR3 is TGTGCCAGCATCCTCGGGACATCGAACACTGAAGCTTTCTTT.

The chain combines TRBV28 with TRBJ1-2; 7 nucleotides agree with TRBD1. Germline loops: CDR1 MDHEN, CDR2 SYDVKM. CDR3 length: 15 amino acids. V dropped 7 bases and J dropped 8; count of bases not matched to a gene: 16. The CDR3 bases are TGTGCCAGCATTACAACGACCGACAGGGTTGAGGGCTACACCTTC. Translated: CASITTTDRVEGYTF.

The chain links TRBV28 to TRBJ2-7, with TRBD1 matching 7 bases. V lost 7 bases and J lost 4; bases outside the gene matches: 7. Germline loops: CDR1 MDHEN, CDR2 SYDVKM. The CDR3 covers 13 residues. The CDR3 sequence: CASMRQGGYEQYF. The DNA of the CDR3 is TGTGCCAGCATGCGACAGGGCGGTTACGAGCAGTACTTC. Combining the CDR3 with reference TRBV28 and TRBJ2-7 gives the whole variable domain DVKVTQSSRYLVKRTGEKVFLECVQDMDHENMFWYRQDPGLGLRLIYFSYDVKMKEKGDIPEGYSVSREKKERFSLILESASTNQTSMYLCASMRQGGYEQYFGPGTRLTVT.

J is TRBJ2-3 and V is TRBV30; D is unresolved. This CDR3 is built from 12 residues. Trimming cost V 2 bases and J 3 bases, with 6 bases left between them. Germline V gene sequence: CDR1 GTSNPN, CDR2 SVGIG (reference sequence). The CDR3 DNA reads TGTGCCTGGAGTTATCGGACAGATACGCAGTATTTT. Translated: CAWSYRTDTQYF.

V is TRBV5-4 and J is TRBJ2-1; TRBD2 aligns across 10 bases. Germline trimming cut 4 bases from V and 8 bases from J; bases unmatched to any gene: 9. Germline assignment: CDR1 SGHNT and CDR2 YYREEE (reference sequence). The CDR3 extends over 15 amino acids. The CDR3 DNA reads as TGTGCCAGCAGCAGGAGCGGGAGGGCCTTAGATGAGCAGTTCTTC. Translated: CASSRSGRALDEQFF. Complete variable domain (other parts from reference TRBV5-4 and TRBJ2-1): ETGVTQSPTHLIKTRGQQVTLRCSSQSGHNTVSWYQQALGQGPQFIFQYYREEENGRGNFPPRFSGLQFPNYSSELNVNALELDDSALYLCASSRSGRALDEQFFGPGTRLTVL.

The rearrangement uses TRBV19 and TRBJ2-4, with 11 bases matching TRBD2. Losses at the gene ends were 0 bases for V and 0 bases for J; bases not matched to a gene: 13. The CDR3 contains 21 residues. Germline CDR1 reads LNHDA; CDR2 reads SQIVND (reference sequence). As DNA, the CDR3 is TGTGCCAGTAGTATAGACATCTCTAGCGGGAGGCTCTTGTCAGCCAAAAACATTCAGTACTTC. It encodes CASSIDISSGRLLSAKNIQYF.

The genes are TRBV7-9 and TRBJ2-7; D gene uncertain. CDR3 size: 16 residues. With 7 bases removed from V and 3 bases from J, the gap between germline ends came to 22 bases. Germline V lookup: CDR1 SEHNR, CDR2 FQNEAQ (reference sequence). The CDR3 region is CASTLAPGKGDYEQYF. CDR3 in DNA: TGTGCCAGCACCCTCGCCCCGGGTAAAGGAGACTACGAGCAGTACTTC. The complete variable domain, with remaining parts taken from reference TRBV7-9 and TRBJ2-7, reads DTGVSQNPRHKITKRGQNVTFRCDPISEHNRLYWYRQTLGQGPEFLTYFQNEAQLEKSRLLSDRFSAERPKGSFSTLEIQRTEQGDSAMYLCASTLAPGKGDYEQYFGPGTRLTVT.

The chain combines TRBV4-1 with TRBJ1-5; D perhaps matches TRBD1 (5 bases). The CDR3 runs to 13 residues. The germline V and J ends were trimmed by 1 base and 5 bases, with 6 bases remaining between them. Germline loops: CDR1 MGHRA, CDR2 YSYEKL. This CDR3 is CASSQVRDQPQHF. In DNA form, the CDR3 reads TGCGCCAGCAGCCAAGTCAGGGATCAGCCCCAGCATTTT.

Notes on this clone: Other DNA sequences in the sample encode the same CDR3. CDR3: CASSSGTGGNEQFF. The CDR3, as DNA: TGTGCCAGCAGTTCCGGGACGGGGGGCAATGAGCAGTTCTTC. The chain employs TRBV27 and TRBJ2-1; the match to TRBD2 covers 7 bases. In germline, CDR1 is MNHEY, CDR2 SMNVEV (reference sequence). The CDR3 contains 14 residues. Germline trimming cut 4 bases from V and 6 bases from J; bases unmatched to any gene: 6.

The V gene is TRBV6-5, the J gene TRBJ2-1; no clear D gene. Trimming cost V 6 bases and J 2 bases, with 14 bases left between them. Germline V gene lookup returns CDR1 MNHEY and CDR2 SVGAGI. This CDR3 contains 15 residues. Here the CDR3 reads CASSRASVTYNEQFF. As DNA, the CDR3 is TGTGCCAGCAGCAGAGCTAGTGTCACCTACAATGAGCAGTTCTTC.

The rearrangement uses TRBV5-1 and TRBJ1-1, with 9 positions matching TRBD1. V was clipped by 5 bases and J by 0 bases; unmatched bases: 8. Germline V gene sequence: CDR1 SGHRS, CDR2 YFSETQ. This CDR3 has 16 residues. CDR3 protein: CASRRYRGLMNTEAFF. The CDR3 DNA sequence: TGCGCCAGCAGAAGGTACAGGGGGCTTATGAACACTGAAGCTTTCTTT.

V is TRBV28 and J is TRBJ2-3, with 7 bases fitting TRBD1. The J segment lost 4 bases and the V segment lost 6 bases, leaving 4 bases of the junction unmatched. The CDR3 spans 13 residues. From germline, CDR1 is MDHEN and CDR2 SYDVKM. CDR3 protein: CASRDGQADTQYF. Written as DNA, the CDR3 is TGTGCCAGCAGGGACGGACAGGCAGATACGCAGTATTTT.

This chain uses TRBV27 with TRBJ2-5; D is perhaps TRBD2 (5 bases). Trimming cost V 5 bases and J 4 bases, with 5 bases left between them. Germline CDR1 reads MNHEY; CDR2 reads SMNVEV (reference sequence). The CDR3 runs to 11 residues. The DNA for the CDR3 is TGTGCCAGCAGTCGGGGAGAGACCCAGTACTTC. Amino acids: CASSRGETQYF.

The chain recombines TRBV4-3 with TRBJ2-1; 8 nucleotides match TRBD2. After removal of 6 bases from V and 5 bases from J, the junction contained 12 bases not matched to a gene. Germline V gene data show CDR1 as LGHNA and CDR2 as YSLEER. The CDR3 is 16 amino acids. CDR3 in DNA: TGCGCCAGCAGACATACAGTAGCACTAGCGGACAATGAGCAGTTCTTC. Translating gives CASRHTVALADNEQFF.

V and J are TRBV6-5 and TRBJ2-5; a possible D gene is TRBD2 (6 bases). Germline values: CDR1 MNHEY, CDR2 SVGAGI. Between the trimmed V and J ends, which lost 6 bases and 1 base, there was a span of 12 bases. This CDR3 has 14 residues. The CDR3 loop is CASRVRLVQETQYF. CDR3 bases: TGTGCCAGCAGGGTTCGACTAGTCCAAGAGACCCAGTACTTC.

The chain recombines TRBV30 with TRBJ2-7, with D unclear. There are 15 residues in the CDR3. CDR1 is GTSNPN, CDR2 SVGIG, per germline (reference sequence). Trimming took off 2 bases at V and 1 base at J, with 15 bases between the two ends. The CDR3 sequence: CAWSNLVTSSYEQYF. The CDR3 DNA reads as TGTGCCTGGAGTAACCTTGTGACATCTTCCTACGAGCAGTACTTC.

The CDR3 DNA follows: TGTGCCAGCGGCAACTCCTACGAGCAGTACTTC. Residues: CASGNSYEQYF. V gene TRBV5-4 combines with J gene TRBJ2-7; D call uncertain. This CDR3 contains 11 residues. Trimming shortened V by 7 bases and J by 0 bases, and 5 bases separated the two germline ends. The germline CDR1 and CDR2 sequences are SGHNT and YYREEE (reference sequence).

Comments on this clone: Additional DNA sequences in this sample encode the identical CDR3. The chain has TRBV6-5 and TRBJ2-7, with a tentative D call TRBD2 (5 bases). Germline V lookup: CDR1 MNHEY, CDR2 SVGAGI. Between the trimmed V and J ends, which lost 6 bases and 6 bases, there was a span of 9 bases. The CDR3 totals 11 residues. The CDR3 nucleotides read TGTGCCAGCAGCTTAGGAGGCGAGCAGTACTTC. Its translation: CASSLGGEQYF.

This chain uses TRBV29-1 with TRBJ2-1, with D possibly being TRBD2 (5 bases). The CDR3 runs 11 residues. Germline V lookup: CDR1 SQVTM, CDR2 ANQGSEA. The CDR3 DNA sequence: TGCAGTCTACTAGTGGGCGGTGAGCAGTTCTTC. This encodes CSLLVGGEQFF.

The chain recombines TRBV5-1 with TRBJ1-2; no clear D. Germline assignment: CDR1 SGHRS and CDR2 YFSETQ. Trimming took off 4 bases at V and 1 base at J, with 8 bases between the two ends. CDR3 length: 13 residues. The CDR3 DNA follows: TGCGCCAGCAGCCTCCACAGTAACTATGGCTACACCTTC. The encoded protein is CASSLHSNYGYTF.

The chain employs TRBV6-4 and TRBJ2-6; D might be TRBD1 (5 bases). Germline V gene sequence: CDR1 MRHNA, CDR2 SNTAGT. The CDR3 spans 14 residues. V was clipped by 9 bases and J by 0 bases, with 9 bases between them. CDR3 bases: TGTGCCAGTACCAGGGACTCTGGGGCCAACGTCCTGACTTTC. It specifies CASTRDSGANVLTF.

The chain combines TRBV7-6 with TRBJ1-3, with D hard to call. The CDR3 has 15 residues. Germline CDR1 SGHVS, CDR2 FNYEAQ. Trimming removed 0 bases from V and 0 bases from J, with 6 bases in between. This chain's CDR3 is CASSLAAGSGNTIYF. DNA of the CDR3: TGTGCCAGCAGCTTAGCGGCGGGCTCTGGAAACACCATATATTTT.

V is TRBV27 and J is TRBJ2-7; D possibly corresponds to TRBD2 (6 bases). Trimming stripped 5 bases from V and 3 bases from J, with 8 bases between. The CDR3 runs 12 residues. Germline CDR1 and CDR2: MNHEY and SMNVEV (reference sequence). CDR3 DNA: TGTGCCAGCAGTAGGGGAGGCTACGAGCAGTACTTC. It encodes CASSRGGYEQYF.

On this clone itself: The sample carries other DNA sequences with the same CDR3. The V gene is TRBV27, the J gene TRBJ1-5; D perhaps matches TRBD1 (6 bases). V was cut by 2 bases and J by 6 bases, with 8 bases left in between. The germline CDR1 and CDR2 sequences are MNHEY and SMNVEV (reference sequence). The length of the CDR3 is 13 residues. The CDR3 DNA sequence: TGTGCCAGCAGTTTAGGGGGCGGTCAGCCCCAGCATTTT. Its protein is CASSLGGGQPQHF.

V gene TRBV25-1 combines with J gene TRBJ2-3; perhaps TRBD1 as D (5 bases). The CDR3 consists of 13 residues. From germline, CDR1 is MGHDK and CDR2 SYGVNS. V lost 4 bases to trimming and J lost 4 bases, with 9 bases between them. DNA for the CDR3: TGTGCCAGCAGTGTATCAGGGTCAGATACGCAGTATTTT. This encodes CASSVSGSDTQYF.